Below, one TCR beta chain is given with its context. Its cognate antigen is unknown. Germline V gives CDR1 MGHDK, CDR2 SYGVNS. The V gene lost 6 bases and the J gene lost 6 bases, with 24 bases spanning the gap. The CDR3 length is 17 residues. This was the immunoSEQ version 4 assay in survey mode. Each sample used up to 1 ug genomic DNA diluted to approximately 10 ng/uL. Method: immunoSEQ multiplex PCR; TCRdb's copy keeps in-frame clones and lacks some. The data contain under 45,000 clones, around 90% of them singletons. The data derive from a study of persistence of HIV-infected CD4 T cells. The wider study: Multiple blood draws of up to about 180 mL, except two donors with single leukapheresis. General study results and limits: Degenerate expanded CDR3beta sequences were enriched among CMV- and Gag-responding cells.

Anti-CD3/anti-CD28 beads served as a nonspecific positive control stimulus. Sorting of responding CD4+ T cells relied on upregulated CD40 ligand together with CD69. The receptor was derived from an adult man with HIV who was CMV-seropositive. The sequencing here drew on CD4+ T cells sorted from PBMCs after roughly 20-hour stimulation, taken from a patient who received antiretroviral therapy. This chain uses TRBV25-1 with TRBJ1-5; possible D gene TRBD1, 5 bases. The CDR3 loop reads CASRSTGVGARGQPQHF. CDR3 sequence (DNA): TGTGCCAGCAGATCCACCGGTGTCGGGGCGCGGGGTCAGCCCCAGCATTTT.